A selection of T cell receptor beta chains follows, all from one sample in a study of shared clonotypes between healthy human individuals. Repertoires were generated with immunoSEQ multiplex PCR, while TCRdb's copy carries only in-frame clones and drops some. The sample yields a few million clones, around nine tenths seen once. The sample was naive CD4+ T cells sorted from blood. The receptors come from a man between 18 and 35 years old in good health. Each CDR3 is given with its conserved first and last residue. D genes are given only for firm matches. Clone size is given for some rows only: seen once, a few or many times, or a class if the clone is expanded.

CDR3nt,CDR3aa,d_gene,v_gene,abundance,j_gene
TGTGCCATCAGTGATGGCGGGAGAAAGGGGTACGAGCAGTACTTC,CAISDGGRKGYEQYF,TRBD2,TRBV10-3,NA,TRBJ2-7
TGCGCCACCCGAGGGACAGGGGGTTATACCGGGGAGCTGTTTTTT,CATRGTGGYTGELFF,TRBD1,TRBV10-2,NA,TRBJ2-2
TGTGCCAGCAGCCCAGGAGGGGTGAACACCGGGGAGCTGTTTTTT,CASSPGGVNTGELFF,NA,TRBV28,NA,TRBJ2-2
TGTGCCAGCAGTTACACAACAGGGGATCAGCCCCAGCATTTT,CASSYTTGDQPQHF,TRBD1,TRBV6-5,NA,TRBJ1-5
TGCGCCAGCAGCTTGGAACCTCCGCCAGAGACCCAGTACTTC,CASSLEPPPETQYF,NA,TRBV5-1,NA,TRBJ2-5
TGTGCCAGCAGCAGACAGGCTCAAGAGACCCAGTACTTC,CASSRQAQETQYF,NA,TRBV7-3,NA,TRBJ2-5
TGTGCCTGGGCCGGCGGTGGTAATGAAAAACTGTTTTTT,CAWAGGGNEKLFF,NA,TRBV30,NA,TRBJ1-4
TGTGCCAGCCACAGGGGGCCCCTGGAAGAGACCCAGTACTTC,CASHRGPLEETQYF,TRBD1,TRBV2,NA,TRBJ2-5
TGTGCCAGCAGCCGAAATAGCGGGACCTACAATGAGCAGTTCTTC,CASSRNSGTYNEQFF,TRBD2,TRBV7-2,NA,TRBJ2-1
TGTGCCAGCGGTACTCCGGGACAGGGTGGCCAGGGCTATGGCTACACCTTC,CASGTPGQGGQGYGYTF,TRBD1,TRBV28,NA,TRBJ1-2
TGCGCCAGCAGCCCCACGACTAGCGGAGGGGGATACGAGCAGTTCTTC,CASSPTTSGGGYEQFF,TRBD2,TRBV5-1,NA,TRBJ2-1
TGTGCCAGCAGCCCCCTAGAGGGTTGGATCACTGAAGCTTTCTTT,CASSPLEGWITEAFF,NA,TRBV9,NA,TRBJ1-1
TGCGCCAGCAGCCAATACGTAGGGCCTCAGGGCAATGAGCAGTTCTTC,CASSQYVGPQGNEQFF,NA,TRBV4-3,once,TRBJ2-1
TGTGCCAGCAGCGTAGGGGACCTAAGCACAGATACGCAGTATTTT,CASSVGDLSTDTQYF,NA,TRBV9,NA,TRBJ2-3
TGTGCCAGCAGCACGGGACACCACACAGATACGCAGTATTTT,CASSTGHHTDTQYF,NA,TRBV7-3,NA,TRBJ2-3
TGCAGCGTTGAATGGGCCAGATGGGGCTACACCTTC,CSVEWARWGYTF,NA,TRBV29-1,NA,TRBJ1-2
TGTGCCAGCAGCTACCAGTCGGGACTAGCGGGACCCACAGATACGCAGTATTTT,CASSYQSGLAGPTDTQYF,TRBD2,TRBV7-2,NA,TRBJ2-3
TGTGCCAGCAGACGAAAAGGGGAGGACGTCTTC,CASRRKGEDVF,NA,TRBV6-5,NA,TRBJ1-2
TGTGCCAGCTTGCAAGACCATAACACTGAAGCTTTCTTT,CASLQDHNTEAFF,NA,TRBV2,NA,TRBJ1-1
TGTGCCAGCAGCCTGAACGGTCCTAATGAAAAACTGTTTTTT,CASSLNGPNEKLFF,NA,TRBV7-2,NA,TRBJ1-4
TGCGCCAGCAGCGTCAAGACAGGGAGTCCAGATACGCAGTATTTT,CASSVKTGSPDTQYF,TRBD1,TRBV5-1,NA,TRBJ2-3
TGTGCCAGCAGCTCCGGACTAGCGGGAGACATTTCCTCGGAGACCCAGTACTTC,CASSSGLAGDISSETQYF,TRBD2,TRBV2,NA,TRBJ2-5
TGTGCCATCAGTGATTCATCAGGGAGTGGAGAAAAACTGTTTTTT,CAISDSSGSGEKLFF,NA,TRBV10-3,NA,TRBJ1-4
TGTGCCAGCAGCTCCGACAGACTGAACACTGAAGCTTTCTTT,CASSSDRLNTEAFF,NA,TRBV7-9,NA,TRBJ1-1
TGTGCCAGCAGCTTGGGGACAGGGACCCACACAGATACGCAGTATTTT,CASSLGTGTHTDTQYF,TRBD1,TRBV5-4,NA,TRBJ2-3
TGTGCCAGCAGTTACGGGACAGGGGTGAGAGAAAAACTGTTTTTT,CASSYGTGVREKLFF,TRBD1,TRBV6-5,NA,TRBJ1-4
TGTGCCAGCTGGGGGGCAGTGATTGGGGCCAACGTCCTGACTTTC,CASWGAVIGANVLTF,NA,TRBV6-1,NA,TRBJ2-6
TGTGCCAGCAGCCCTACTAGCGGGGGGAGGACCGGGGAGCTGTTTTTT,CASSPTSGGRTGELFF,TRBD2,TRBV4-2,NA,TRBJ2-2
TGTGCCAGCAGCCAACCCGGAGGGGGATACACTGAAGCTTTCTTT,CASSQPGGGYTEAFF,NA,TRBV5-6,NA,TRBJ1-1
TGTGCCAGTAGCCTTCAAATAGGGGGGGGAATGAACACTGAAGCTTTCTTT,CASSLQIGGGMNTEAFF,NA,TRBV19,NA,TRBJ1-1
TGTGCCAGTACTACGGGACAGGGGGGGTCTGGGGCCAACGTCCTGACTTTC,CASTTGQGGSGANVLTF,TRBD1,TRBV19,NA,TRBJ2-6
TGTGCCAGCAGAAATGCCGGGACACCGAATGAAAAACTGTTTTTT,CASRNAGTPNEKLFF,NA,TRBV28,NA,TRBJ1-4
TGTGCCAGTGCGACGACTAGCGGGAGCACAGATACGCAGTATTTT,CASATTSGSTDTQYF,TRBD2,TRBV19,NA,TRBJ2-3
TGTGCCAGCAGCTTAAAAACGGGGGTGACTGAAGCTTTCTTT,CASSLKTGVTEAFF,NA,TRBV7-9,few,TRBJ1-1
TGTGCCAGCAGCTTGGGGTCCCACACTGAAGCTTTCTTT,CASSLGSHTEAFF,NA,TRBV7-6,NA,TRBJ1-1
TGTGCCAGCAGTTACTCAGGTTCTGGAAACACCATATATTTT,CASSYSGSGNTIYF,NA,TRBV6-6,NA,TRBJ1-3
TGCAGCGTGACTAGCGGGAGTTTGGTGACCAAAAACATTCAGTACTTC,CSVTSGSLVTKNIQYF,TRBD2,TRBV29-1,NA,TRBJ2-4
TGTGCCAGCAGCTTAGGATTTGGTAGCTCCTATAATTCACCCCTCCACTTT,CASSLGFGSSYNSPLHF,NA,TRBV7-9,NA,TRBJ1-6
TGTGCCTGGAGTGTACGAGGGAGGTACCACTATGGCTACACCTTC,CAWSVRGRYHYGYTF,NA,TRBV30,NA,TRBJ1-2
TGCGCCAGCAGCTTCCGGACGGATAACTATGGCTACACCTTC,CASSFRTDNYGYTF,NA,TRBV5-1,NA,TRBJ1-2
TGTGCCATCAGTGAGTCGGAGGGGGGCTGGTCCTACGAGCAGTACTTC,CAISESEGGWSYEQYF,NA,TRBV10-3,NA,TRBJ2-7
TGTGCCAGCAGTTTCCTGACAGGGACCTACGAGCAGTACTTC,CASSFLTGTYEQYF,TRBD1,TRBV28,NA,TRBJ2-7
TGTGCCAGCAGCTCGGGGACCCCAGAGACCCAGTACTTC,CASSSGTPETQYF,NA,TRBV7-9,NA,TRBJ2-5
TGTGCCAGCAACGACCGGGGGCGAAACTATGGCTACACCTTC,CASNDRGRNYGYTF,NA,TRBV6-1,NA,TRBJ1-2
TGTGCCAGTAGTAGCGGGCCGACCTACGAGCAGTACTTC,CASSSGPTYEQYF,NA,TRBV19,NA,TRBJ2-7
TGCGCCAGCAGCCAAGATCATGTCCCCTACAATGAGCAGTTCTTC,CASSQDHVPYNEQFF,NA,TRBV4-3,NA,TRBJ2-1
TGTGCCAGCGGGATAGGGACAGAAGGCCAGCCCCAGCATTTT,CASGIGTEGQPQHF,TRBD1,TRBV4-2,NA,TRBJ1-5
TGTGCCGGACGGGCGAACACCGGGGAGCTGTTTTTT,CAGRANTGELFF,NA,TRBV6-1,NA,TRBJ2-2
TGTGCCAGTTCGAACAGGGGGCAGATCACCGGGGAGCTGTTTTTT,CASSNRGQITGELFF,TRBD1,TRBV19,NA,TRBJ2-2
TGTGCCATCAGTTTAGGGGTTGAAGCTTTCTTT,CAISLGVEAFF,NA,TRBV10-3,few,TRBJ1-1
TGTGCCATCAGTACCTCAGGTTACACCTACGAGCAGTACTTC,CAISTSGYTYEQYF,NA,TRBV10-3,NA,TRBJ2-7
TGTGCCAGCAGCTTCTTTCTAGCGGGAGCCGGCGGGGAGCTGTTTTTT,CASSFFLAGAGGELFF,TRBD2,TRBV11-2,NA,TRBJ2-2
TGTGCCAGCACCCCAAGCACAGATACGCAGTATTTT,CASTPSTDTQYF,NA,TRBV2,NA,TRBJ2-3
TGTGCCAGCAGTAGGGGGGAGACCCAGTACTTC,CASSRGETQYF,NA,TRBV6-5,few,TRBJ2-5
TGCGCCAGCAGCACTCCTCATATCACCAATGAGCAGTTCTTC,CASSTPHITNEQFF,NA,TRBV5-1,NA,TRBJ2-1
TGTGCCAGCAGCGTAGCGTCACTAGCGGGGGCCAAGAACACCGGGGAGCTGTTTTTT,CASSVASLAGAKNTGELFF,TRBD2,TRBV9,NA,TRBJ2-2
TGTGCCAGCAGCTTAGTTCGGTATAATTCACCCCTCCACTTT,CASSLVRYNSPLHF,NA,TRBV11-2,NA,TRBJ1-6
TGTGCCTGGAGTGTGTCGGGGGGAAGTGAAAAACTGTTTTTT,CAWSVSGGSEKLFF,NA,TRBV30,once,TRBJ1-4
TGCGCCAGCAGCCAAGATCCGGGGACAGGGGGCGAAAAACTGTTTTTT,CASSQDPGTGGEKLFF,TRBD1,TRBV4-1,NA,TRBJ1-4